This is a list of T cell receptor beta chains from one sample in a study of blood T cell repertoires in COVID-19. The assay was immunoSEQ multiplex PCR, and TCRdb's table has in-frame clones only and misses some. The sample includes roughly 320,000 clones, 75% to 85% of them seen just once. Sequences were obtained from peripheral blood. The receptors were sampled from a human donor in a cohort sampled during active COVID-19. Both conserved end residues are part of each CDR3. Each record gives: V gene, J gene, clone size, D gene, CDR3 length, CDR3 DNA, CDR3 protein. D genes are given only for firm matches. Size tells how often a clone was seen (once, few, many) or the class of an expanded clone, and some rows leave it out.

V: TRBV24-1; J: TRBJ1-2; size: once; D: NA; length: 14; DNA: TGTGCCACCAGTGATGCACCGGTAAACTATGGCTACACCTTC; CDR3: CATSDAPVNYGYTF
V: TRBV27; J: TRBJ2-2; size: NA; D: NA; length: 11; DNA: TGTGCCAGCAGGGTAGCCGGGGAGCTGTTTTTT; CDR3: CASRVAGELFF
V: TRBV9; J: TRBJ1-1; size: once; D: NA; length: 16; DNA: TGTGCCAGCAGCAGCGCGGCGGGGGGGGTGAACACTGAAGCTTTCTTT; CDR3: CASSSAAGGVNTEAFF
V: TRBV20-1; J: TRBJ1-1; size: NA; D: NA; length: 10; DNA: TGCAGTGCGGAAGAGGTAGAAGCTTTCTTT; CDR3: CSAEEVEAFF
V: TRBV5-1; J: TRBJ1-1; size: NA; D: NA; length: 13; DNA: TGCGCCAGCAGCTTGACAGGGCGGACTGAAGCTTTCTTT; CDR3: CASSLTGRTEAFF
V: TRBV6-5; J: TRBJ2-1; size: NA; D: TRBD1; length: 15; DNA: TGTGCCACGTCCTTTCCGGGACAGGGGCGCAATGAGCAGTTCTTC; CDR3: CATSFPGQGRNEQFF
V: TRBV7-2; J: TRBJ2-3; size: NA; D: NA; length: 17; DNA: TGTGCCAGCAGCCCAGACAGGTTTGCTTCTAGCACAGATACGCAGTATTTT; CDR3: CASSPDRFASSTDTQYF
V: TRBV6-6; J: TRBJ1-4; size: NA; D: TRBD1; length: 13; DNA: TGTGCCAGCAGCGACAGGGGTAATGAAAAACTGTTTTTT; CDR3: CASSDRGNEKLFF
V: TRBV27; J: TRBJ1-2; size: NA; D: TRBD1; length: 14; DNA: TGTGCCAGCAGCTTCACAGGGGCTAACTATGGCTACACCTTC; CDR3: CASSFTGANYGYTF
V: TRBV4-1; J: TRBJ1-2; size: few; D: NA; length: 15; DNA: TGCGCCAGCAGCCAAGTAGGTAGGGGTTACGATGGCTACACCTTC; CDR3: CASSQVGRGYDGYTF
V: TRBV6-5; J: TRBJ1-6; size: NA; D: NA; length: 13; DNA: TGTGCCAGCAGTTACTCGCAGGTTTCACCCCTCCACTTT; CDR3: CASSYSQVSPLHF
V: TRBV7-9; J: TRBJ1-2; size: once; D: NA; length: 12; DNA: TGTGCCAGCAGCTCCTTACAGGGAAGAAACACCTTC; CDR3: CASSSLQGRNTF
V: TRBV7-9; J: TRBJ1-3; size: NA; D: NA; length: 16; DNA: TGTGCCAGCAGCTTGGACGCGGGGGGCTCTGGAAACACCATATATTTT; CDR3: CASSLDAGGSGNTIYF
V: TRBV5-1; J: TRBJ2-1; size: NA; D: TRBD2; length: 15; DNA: TGCGCCAGCAGCTTGGTTACGGCTAGCGGCAATGAGCAGTTCTTC; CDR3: CASSLVTASGNEQFF
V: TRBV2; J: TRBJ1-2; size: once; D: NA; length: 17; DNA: TGTGCCAGCAGTGAAAGGAGGACAGACCAAGCTAACTATGGCTACACCTTC; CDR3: CASSERRTDQANYGYTF
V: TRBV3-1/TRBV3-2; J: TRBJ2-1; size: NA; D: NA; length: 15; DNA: TGTGCCAGCAGCCCTTCGAGTAAGAGGAGCAATGAGCAGTTCTTC; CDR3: CASSPSSKRSNEQFF
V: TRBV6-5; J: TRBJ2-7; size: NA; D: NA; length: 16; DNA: TGTGCCAGCAGTTCCTCTTTAGGGACTGCCGCCTACGAGCAGTACTTC; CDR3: CASSSSLGTAAYEQYF
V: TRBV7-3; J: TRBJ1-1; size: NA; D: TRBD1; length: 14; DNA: TGTGCCAGCAGCTCAGGGGGCATGAACACTGAAGCTTTCTTT; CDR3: CASSSGGMNTEAFF
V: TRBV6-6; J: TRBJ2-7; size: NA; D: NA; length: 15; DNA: TGTGCCAGCAGGCACAGATCATTAAGCTCCTACGAGCAGTACTTC; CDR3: CASRHRSLSSYEQYF
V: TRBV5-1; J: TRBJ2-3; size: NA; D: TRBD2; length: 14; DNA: TGCGCCAGCTTCAGCGGGGGGGCCGAAGATACGCAGTATTTT; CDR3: CASFSGGAEDTQYF
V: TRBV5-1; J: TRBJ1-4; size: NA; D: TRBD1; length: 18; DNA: TGCGCCAGCAGCATGGGGGACAGTTACCCTGCAACTAATGAAAAACTGTTTTTT; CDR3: CASSMGDSYPATNEKLFF
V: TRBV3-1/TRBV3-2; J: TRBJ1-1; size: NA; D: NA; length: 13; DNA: TGTGCCAGCAGCCAACAGGGGAACACTGAAGCTTTCTTT; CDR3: CASSQQGNTEAFF
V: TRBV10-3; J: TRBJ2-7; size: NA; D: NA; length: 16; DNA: TGTGCCATCAGTGAGTTGCTAGGAGGGTCGTTGGCCGAGCAGTACTTC; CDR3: CAISELLGGSLAEQYF
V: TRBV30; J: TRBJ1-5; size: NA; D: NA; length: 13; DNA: TGTGCCTGGACCGGGACACCGAATCAGCCCCAGCATTTT; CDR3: CAWTGTPNQPQHF
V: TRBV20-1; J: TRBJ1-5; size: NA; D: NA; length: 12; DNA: TGCAGTGCTAGTAGGGAGGGCCAGCCCCAGCATTTT; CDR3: CSASREGQPQHF
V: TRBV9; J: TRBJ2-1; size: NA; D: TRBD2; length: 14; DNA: TGTGCCAGCAGCGTAGCCGGGGGGGCAGATGAGCAGTTCTTC; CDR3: CASSVAGGADEQFF
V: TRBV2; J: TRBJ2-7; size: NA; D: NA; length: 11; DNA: TGTGCCAGCAGTGAATACTACGAGCAGTACTTC; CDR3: CASSEYYEQYF
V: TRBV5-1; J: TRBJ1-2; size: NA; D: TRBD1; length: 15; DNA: TGCGCCAGCACATTCAACTTGGGGGACAGGGGAGGCTACACCTTC; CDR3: CASTFNLGDRGGYTF
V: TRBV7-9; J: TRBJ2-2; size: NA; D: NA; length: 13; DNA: TGTGCCAGCAGCGTCAGGGTCACCGGGGAGCTGTTTTTT; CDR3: CASSVRVTGELFF
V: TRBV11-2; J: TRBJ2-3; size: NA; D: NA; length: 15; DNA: TGTGCCAGCAGGGATCCACAGGGATTCACAGATACGCAGTATTTT; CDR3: CASRDPQGFTDTQYF
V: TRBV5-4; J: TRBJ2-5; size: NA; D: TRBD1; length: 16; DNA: TGTGCCAGCAGCCGGACCGGGACAGAGTTACAAGAGACCCAGTACTTC; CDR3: CASSRTGTELQETQYF
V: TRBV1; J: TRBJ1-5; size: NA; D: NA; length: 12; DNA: TGCACCAGCAGTGCAGGGAATCAGCCCCAGCATTTT; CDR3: CTSSAGNQPQHF
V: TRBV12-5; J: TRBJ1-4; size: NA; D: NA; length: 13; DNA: TGTGCTAGTGGTTTGCCCTCCCGGGAAAAACTGTTTTTT; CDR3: CASGLPSREKLFF
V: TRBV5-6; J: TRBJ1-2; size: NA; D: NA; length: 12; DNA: TGTGCCAGCAGCATCCCCACTATGGGCTACACCTTC; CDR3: CASSIPTMGYTF
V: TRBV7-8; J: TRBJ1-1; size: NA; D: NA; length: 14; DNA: TGTGCCAGCAGCCCAGGGAGGATGAACACTGAAGCTTTCTTT; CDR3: CASSPGRMNTEAFF
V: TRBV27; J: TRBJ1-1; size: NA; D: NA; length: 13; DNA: TGTGCCAGCAGTTTATCGGGGGCTACTGAAGCTTTCTTT; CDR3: CASSLSGATEAFF
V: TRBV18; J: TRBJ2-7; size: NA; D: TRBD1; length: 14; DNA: TGTGCCAGCTCACCTGGACAGGGTCACGACGAGCAGTACTTC; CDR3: CASSPGQGHDEQYF
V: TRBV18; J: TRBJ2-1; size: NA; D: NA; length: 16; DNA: TGTGCCAGCTCACCCTTCGTAGGGGGGGACTACAATGAGCAGTTCTTC; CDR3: CASSPFVGGDYNEQFF
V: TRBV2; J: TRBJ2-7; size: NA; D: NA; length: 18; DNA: TGTGCCAGCAGTGAGATCCCATTCGGAGGGGCCTACTCCTACGAGCAGTACTTC; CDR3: CASSEIPFGGAYSYEQYF
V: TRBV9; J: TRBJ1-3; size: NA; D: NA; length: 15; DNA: TGTGCCAGCAGCGCCCCCCCCCGGTCTGGAAACACCATATATTTT; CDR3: CASSAPPRSGNTIYF
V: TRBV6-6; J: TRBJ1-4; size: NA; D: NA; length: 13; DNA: TGTGCCAGCAGTTACTCGAGGGATGAAAAACTGTTTTTT; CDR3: CASSYSRDEKLFF
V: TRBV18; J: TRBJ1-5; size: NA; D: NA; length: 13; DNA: TGTGCCAGCTCACAAGAGCGCAATCAGCCCCAGCATTTT; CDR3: CASSQERNQPQHF
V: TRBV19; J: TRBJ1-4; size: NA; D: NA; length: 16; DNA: TGTGCCAGTAGTATTACTAATACAGGGAGTCAAGAAAAACTGTTTTTT; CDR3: CASSITNTGSQEKLFF
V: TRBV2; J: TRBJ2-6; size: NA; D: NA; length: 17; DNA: TGTGCCAGCAGCGCTAGCCGGGGAGACTCTGGGGCCAACGTCCTGACTTTC; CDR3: CASSASRGDSGANVLTF
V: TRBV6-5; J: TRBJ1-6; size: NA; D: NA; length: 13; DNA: TGTGCCAGCAGGCGACAAGGGGGATCACCCCTCCACTTT; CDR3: CASRRQGGSPLHF
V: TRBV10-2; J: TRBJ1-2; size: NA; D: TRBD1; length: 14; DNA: TGCGCCAGCAGTGCGACAGGGGTTGAATATGGCTACACCTTC; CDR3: CASSATGVEYGYTF
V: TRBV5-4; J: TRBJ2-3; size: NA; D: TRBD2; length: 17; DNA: TGTGCCAGCACCACTAGCGGGGGGTACTCTAGCACAGATACGCAGTATTTT; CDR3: CASTTSGGYSSTDTQYF
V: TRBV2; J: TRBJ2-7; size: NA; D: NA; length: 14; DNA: TGTGCCAGCAGTCCGCCGGGACACATCTACGAGCAGTACTTC; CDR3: CASSPPGHIYEQYF
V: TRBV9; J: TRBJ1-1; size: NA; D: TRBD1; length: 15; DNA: TGTGCCAGCAGCGTGACAGGGGTTACCAACACTGAAGCTTTCTTT; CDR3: CASSVTGVTNTEAFF
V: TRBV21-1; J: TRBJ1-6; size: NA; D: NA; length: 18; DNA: TGTGCCAGCGCCAAACGGGGGGGCCGAATAATATATAATTCACCCCTCCACTTT; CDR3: CASAKRGGRIIYNSPLHF
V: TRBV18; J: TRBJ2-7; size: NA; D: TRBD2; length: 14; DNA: TGTGCCAGCTCACCTTCGGGGGGCTCCTACGAGCAGTACTTC; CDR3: CASSPSGGSYEQYF
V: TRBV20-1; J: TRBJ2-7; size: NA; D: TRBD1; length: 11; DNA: TGCAGTGCGACAGGGGTTTTTGGGCAGTACTTC; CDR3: CSATGVFGQYF
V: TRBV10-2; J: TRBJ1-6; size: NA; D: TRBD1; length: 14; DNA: TGCGCCAGCAGCTCCCGGGACAGGGGTTCACCCCTCCACTTT; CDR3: CASSSRDRGSPLHF
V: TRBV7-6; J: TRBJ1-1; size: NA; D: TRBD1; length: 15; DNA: TGTGCCAGCAGCCAAAGGACAGGGGAGCACACTGAAGCTTTCTTT; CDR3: CASSQRTGEHTEAFF
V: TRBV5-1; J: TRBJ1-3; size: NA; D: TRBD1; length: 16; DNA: TGCGCCAGCAGCTTGTTCACAGGGGACTCTGGAAACACCATATATTTT; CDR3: CASSLFTGDSGNTIYF
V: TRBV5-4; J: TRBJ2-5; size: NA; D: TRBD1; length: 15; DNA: TGTGCCAGCAGCACCGGGGACAGGGGGCATGAGACCCAGTACTTC; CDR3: CASSTGDRGHETQYF
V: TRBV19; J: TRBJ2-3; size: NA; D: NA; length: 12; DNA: TGTGCCAGTAGTAAGGAGTCGGATACGCAGTATTTT; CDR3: CASSKESDTQYF
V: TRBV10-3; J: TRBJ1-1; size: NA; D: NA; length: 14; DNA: TGTGCCATGGGAGCGGCGAGGCTGAACACTGAAGCTTTCTTT; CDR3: CAMGAARLNTEAFF